These 19 T cell receptor beta chains were sequenced from one sample in a study of blood T cells in healthy people across ages. Sample-barcoded 5' priming and a J-beta primer mix drove a second PCR of 7 to 11 cycles. MiXCR, applied by TCRdb to the 5' RACE reads, yields one record per CDR3 protein. The table shows about 1,000,000 distinct CDR3 sequences, with less than 50% occurring only once. The sample was blood. These TCRs come from a woman in her sixties in good health.

This clonotype was picked up many times. The rearrangement links TRBV29-1 to TRBJ1-2; TRBD1 is a possible D gene (6 bases). V lost 7 bases and J lost 3, with 12 bases in between. The germline V gene has CDR1 SQVTM and CDR2 ANQGSEA. The CDR3 extends over 12 amino acids. The CDR3, as DNA: TGCAGCGCTAGTCCAGGGGACTATGGCTACACCTTC. Amino acid sequence: CSASPGDYGYTF.

This clonotype showed up just a few times. The chain uses TRBV12-3 or TRBV12-4 and TRBJ2-7; 11 bases agree with TRBD1. The CDR3 consists of 16 residues. V shed 6 bases, J shed 0 bases, and the junction held 7 bases outside the gene matches. As DNA, the CDR3 is TGTGCCAGCAGACTGGACAGGGGGCGTCCCTCCTACGAGCAGTACTTC. Residues: CASRLDRGRPSYEQYF.

This clonotype was detected only a few times. CDR3 protein: CAISEFGTSSTDTQYF. CDR3 coding DNA: TGTGCCATCAGTGAGTTCGGGACTAGCAGCACAGATACGCAGTATTTT. This rearrangement joins TRBV10-3 to TRBJ2-3, with 9 bases aligning to TRBD2. Trimming took 1 base from V and 0 from J; bases not matched to a gene: 2. The CDR3 has 16 residues. Germline CDR1 is ENHRY and CDR2 is SYGVKD.

This clonotype was picked up a small number of times. The rearrangement joins TRBV5-1 to TRBJ2-3; 9 bases match TRBD2. Germline values: CDR1 SGHRS, CDR2 YFSETQ. The CDR3 loop spans 14 amino acids. With V trimmed by 5 bases and J by 7 bases, 8 bases remained unmatched. The CDR3 region is CASRTSSGENTQYF. The DNA for the CDR3 is TGCGCCAGCAGAACCTCTAGCGGGGAGAATACGCAGTATTTT.

There are a few counts of this clonotype. CDR3 protein: CASSLGTYSNQPQHF. The CDR3 DNA reads as TGCGCCAGCAGCTTGGGAACATATAGCAATCAGCCCCAGCATTTT. The rearrangement uses TRBV5-1 and TRBJ1-5; D call uncertain. The germline gives CDR1 SGHRS, CDR2 YFSETQ. The CDR3 covers 15 residues. Trimming cost V 0 bases and J 0 bases, with 7 bases left between them.

This clonotype was counted once. One end of the junction does not line up with germline, which may come from a read error. The rearrangement joins TRBV6-5 to TRBJ2-3; D assignment may be TRBD1 or TRBD2 (6 bases each). CDR3 size: 18 residues. The germline gives CDR1 MNHEY, CDR2 SVGAGI. The CDR3 here is CASSSVGGEGLVPDEQYF. The CDR3 DNA is TGTGCCAGCAGTTCTGTCGGGGGCGAGGGGCTGGTCCCCGACGAGCAGTATTTC.

The gene calls are TRBV5-1 and TRBJ2-1; 8 positions match TRBD2. The CDR3 consists of 14 residues. V lost 4 bases to trimming and J lost 6 bases; unmatched junction nucleotides: 6. CDR1 is SGHRS, CDR2 YFSETQ, per germline. CDR3 bases: TGCGCCAGCAGCCTTACTAGCGGACTCAATGAGCAGTTCTTC. Translation gives CASSLTSGLNEQFF.

For this clonotype: One end of the junction fails to match germline, which may point to a read error. This chain uses TRBV28 with TRBJ2-5; TRBD1 is a possible D gene (6 bases). The CDR3 length is 15 residues. The germline V gene has CDR1 MDHEN and CDR2 SYDVKM. The CDR3 DNA reads as TGCGCCAGCGGACCGCACAGGGTGGGCCAAGAGACCCAGTACTTC. This translates into CASGPHRVGQETQYF.

This chain uses TRBV20-1 with TRBJ1-6, with a weak D call TRBD1 (6 bases). The germline V and J ends were trimmed by 3 bases and 7 bases, with 16 bases remaining between them. The CDR3 is 15 amino acids. Germline V gives CDR1 DFQATT, CDR2 SNEGSKA (reference sequence). The CDR3 DNA is TGCAGTGCTAGGGCGGCCCAAGGGGGGAATTCACCCCTCCACTTT. The encoded protein is CSARAAQGGNSPLHF.

This clonotype was observed a few times. V and J are TRBV28 and TRBJ2-3, with D hard to call. The CDR3 is 14 amino acids. The germline CDR1 and CDR2 sequences are MDHEN and SYDVKM. With 7 bases removed from V and 1 base from J, the gap between germline ends came to 12 bases. The CDR3 spells CASNPQVGTDTQYF. The CDR3 bases are TGTGCCAGCAATCCCCAAGTGGGCACAGATACGCAGTATTTT. Filled out from reference TRBV28 and TRBJ2-3, the complete variable domain reads DVKVTQSSRYLVKRTGEKVFLECVQDMDHENMFWYRQDPGLGLRLIYFSYDVKMKEKGDIPEGYSVSREKKERFSLILESASTNQTSMYLCASNPQVGTDTQYFGPGTRLTVL.

The chain couples TRBV28 to TRBJ1-6; D unresolved. The CDR3 has 14 residues. V lost 1 base to trimming and J lost 5 bases, with 6 bases between them. CDR1 is MDHEN and CDR2 is SYDVKM in the germline V gene. DNA of the CDR3: TGTGCCAGCAGTTTATCAGACAATAATTCACCCCTCCACTTT. Amino acid sequence: CASSLSDNNSPLHF.

V and J are TRBV11-2 and TRBJ2-1; a weak D match, TRBD2 (5 bases). Germline CDR1 is SGHAT and CDR2 is FQNNGV. The CDR3 has 14 residues. The V end lost 5 bases, the J end lost 7 bases, and 15 bases lay between the germline ends. In nucleotides, the CDR3 is TGTGCCAGCAGCCTAGCAGGATTTATGAATGAGCAGTTCTTC. This encodes CASSLAGFMNEQFF.

The rearrangement joins TRBV20-1 to TRBJ1-4; weak D call: TRBD1 (5 bases). V was trimmed by 0 bases and J by 4 bases, leaving 12 bases between them. The CDR3 extends over 15 amino acids. Looked up from germline, CDR1 is DFQATT and CDR2 is SNEGSKA (reference sequence). The CDR3 spells CSARDEGAYNEKLFF. DNA of the CDR3: TGCAGTGCTAGAGATGAAGGGGCTTATAATGAAAAACTGTTTTTT.

This clonotype turned up a few times. This chain connects TRBV27 to TRBJ2-1; TRBD2 matches 13 bases. The ends lost 0 bases at V and 7 bases at J; junction bases unmatched: 9. The length of the CDR3 is 18 residues. CDR1 and CDR2 (germline): MNHEY, SMNVEV (reference sequence). CDR3 nucleotides: TGTGCCAGCAGTTTATCTTATCCGACTAGCGGGAGGAGAAATGAGCAGTTCTTC. Amino acids: CASSLSYPTSGRRNEQFF.

The genes are TRBV5-1 and TRBJ2-1; 14 bases are a match to TRBD2. The J call may be faulty, since TRBJ2-7 better matches the DNA end. CDR1 SGHRS and CDR2 YFSETQ come from the germline V gene. This CDR3 contains 17 residues. In DNA form, the CDR3 reads TGCGCCAGCAGACCTGGGACTAGCGGGAGTCTACCCTACGAGCAGTACTTC. This encodes CASRPGTSGSLPYEQYF.

The gene calls are TRBV6-4 and TRBJ2-6, with TRBD1 as a possible D gene (6 bases). Germline lookup yields CDR1 MRHNA and CDR2 SNTAGT. The length of the CDR3 is 17 residues. V lost 0 bases and J 1 base, leaving 10 bases between the germline ends. The CDR3 is CASSDSVTGSGANVLTF. DNA for the CDR3: TGTGCCAGCAGTGACTCGGTCACAGGGTCTGGGGCCAACGTCCTGACTTTC.

A remark on this clonotype: This could be a read error, since a much larger clone is one nucleotide away. CDR3 sequence reads: CANSFRYTQYF. In DNA, the CDR3 is TGTGCCAACAGCTTCAGATATACGCAGTATTTT. J is TRBJ2-3 and V is TRBV11-2; D is uncertain. Germline V lookup: CDR1 SGHAT, CDR2 FQNNGV. The CDR3 covers 11 residues.

This clonotype has a handful of counts. CDR3 DNA sequence: TGCAGTGCTACGACAGGGGAAGAAGTCAAAAACATTCAGTACTTC. Translated, it gives CSATTGEEVKNIQYF. This chain connects TRBV20-1 to TRBJ2-4, with TRBD1 identical over 8 bases. The V gene's germline CDR1 is DFQATT and CDR2 SNEGSKA (reference sequence). This CDR3 spans 15 amino acids. Germline trimming cut 4 bases from V and 3 bases from J; bases unmatched to any gene: 8.

This clonotype was observed a few times. The gene calls are TRBV29-1 and TRBJ2-7; possibly TRBD1 for D (6 bases). This CDR3 spans 13 amino acids. Looked up from germline, CDR1 is SQVTM and CDR2 is ANQGSEA. The V gene lost 5 bases and the J gene lost 1 base, with 12 bases spanning the gap. The CDR3 region is CSVQGHASYEQYF. The CDR3 bases are TGCAGCGTTCAGGGGCATGCGTCCTACGAGCAGTACTTC.